A single sample is the source of the 27 T cell receptor beta chains below, sequenced in a study of blood T cells in healthy people across ages. Using a J-beta primer mix together with a sample-barcoded 5' primer, a second PCR was run for roughly 6 to 12 cycles. TCRdb redid the calling of the 5' RACE reads with MiXCR, one entry per CDR3 protein. The data hold 1.4 million to 1.5 million distinct CDR3 sequences, with about 40% observed a single time. Sequenced input: blood. These receptors originate from a woman between 18 and 29 years old in good health.

The chain couples TRBV6-5 to TRBJ2-7; TRBD2 is a possible D gene (6 bases). The J call may be faulty, since TRBJ2-4 better matches the DNA end. The CDR3 totals 13 residues. Germline V CDR1 and CDR2: MNHEY, SVGAGI. CDR3 sequence (DNA): TGTGCCAGCACCGATGGAGGGGAAAACATTCAGTACTTC. Its protein product is CASTDGGENIQYF.

The V and J genes are TRBV5-1 and TRBJ1-6; 8 bases are shared with TRBD1. CDR3 size: 15 residues. The trim removed 4 bases at V and 6 bases at J, leaving 6 bases unmatched. The germline gives CDR1 SGHRS, CDR2 YFSETQ. CDR3 sequence reads: CASSRTGPGNSPLHF. In DNA, the CDR3 is TGCGCCAGCAGCAGGACAGGGCCCGGTAATTCACCCCTCCACTTT.

The V call is TRBV12-3 or TRBV12-4, the J call TRBJ1-4; weak D call: TRBD1 (6 bases). The CDR3 length is 14 residues. Trimming pared 8 bases from V and 7 bases from J, leaving 17 bases between. The CDR3 nucleotides read TGTGCCAGCGGCCCCAGGGGATATGGTGAAAAACTGTTTTTT. Translation: CASGPRGYGEKLFF.

This clonotype has at least ten counts. The chain joins TRBV6-1 to TRBJ1-5; D might be TRBD1 (6 bases). V was shortened by 8 bases and J by 3 bases, with 11 bases between the two germline ends. Germline V gene lookup returns CDR1 MNHNS and CDR2 SASEGT. The CDR3 has 13 amino acids. The CDR3: CASGRDTNQPQHF. The CDR3 DNA sequence: TGTGCCAGCGGGCGGGACACCAATCAGCCCCAGCATTTT.

The J gene is TRBJ2-3, the V gene TRBV7-9, with D unclear. Germline V gives CDR1 SEHNR, CDR2 FQNEAQ (reference sequence). The CDR3 contains 14 residues. Trimming cost V 1 base and J 4 bases, with 9 bases left between them. CDR3 in amino acids: CASSLGPNPDTQYF. The CDR3, as DNA: TGTGCCAGCAGCTTAGGTCCTAACCCAGATACGCAGTATTTT.

The V gene is TRBV20-1, the J gene TRBJ2-3; D gene unclear. V lost 7 bases and J 0 bases, leaving 14 bases between the germline ends. The CDR3 length is 14 residues. Per germline, CDR1 DFQATT and CDR2 SNEGSKA (reference sequence). The CDR3, as DNA: TGCAGTGATAGTGGTCAGGTTAGCACAGATACGCAGTATTTT. It codes for CSDSGQVSTDTQYF.

The CDR3 DNA follows: TGCAGTGCTAGAGAGAGGGACAGGGGGGTCGGTGAGCAGTACTTC. This gives the protein CSARERDRGVGEQYF. The V and J genes are TRBV20-1 and TRBJ2-1; TRBD1 matches at 11 bases. The J call may be in error: the DNA end matches TRBJ2-7 better. From germline, CDR1 is DFQATT and CDR2 SNEGSKA (reference sequence). There are 15 residues in the CDR3.

The rearrangement links TRBV29-1 to TRBJ1-1; 9 nucleotides match TRBD1. CDR1 and CDR2 from the germline V gene are SQVTM and ANQGSEA. V lost 4 bases and J lost 5; bases outside the gene matches: 5. The CDR3 contains 13 residues. The CDR3 DNA reads as TGCAGCGTTGGTCTACAGGGGGCTACTGAAGCTTTCTTT. It translates to CSVGLQGATEAFF.

V is TRBV7-2 and J is TRBJ2-3; 15 positions agree with TRBD2. The CDR3 spans 18 residues. Germline CDR1 is SGHTA and CDR2 is FQGNSA. J gave up 5 bases and V 5 bases, and 11 bases lay outside the gene matches. CDR3 protein: CASSHPGLAGGGGDTQYF. CDR3 nucleotides: TGTGCCAGCAGCCACCCGGGACTAGCGGGGGGCGGGGGAGATACGCAGTATTTT.

The V gene is TRBV2, the J gene TRBJ1-5; no clear D. The V end lost 3 bases, the J end lost 4 bases, and 7 bases lay between the germline ends. The CDR3 contains 13 residues. CDR1 and CDR2 from the germline V gene are SNHLY and FYNNEI. The CDR3: CASSDPGNQPQHF. As DNA, the CDR3 is TGTGCCAGCAGTGATCCTGGGAATCAGCCCCAGCATTTT. The entire variable domain, with the rest obtained from reference TRBV2 and TRBJ1-5, is as follows: EPEVTQTPSHQVTQMGQEVILRCVPISNHLYFYWYRQILGQKVEFLVSFYNNEISEKSEIFDDQFSVERPDGSNFTLKIRSTKLEDSAMYFCASSDPGNQPQHFGDGTRLSIL.

This clonotype occurred a few times. The V call is TRBV20-1, the J call TRBJ1-1; D gene unclear. The CDR3 totals 15 residues. Germline values: CDR1 DFQATT, CDR2 SNEGSKA (reference sequence). With 3 bases removed from V and 0 bases from J, the gap between germline ends came to 14 bases. CDR3 DNA sequence: TGCAGTGCTAGCAAAGTGATAATAGTGAACACTGAAGCTTTCTTT. It translates to CSASKVIIVNTEAFF.

This clonotype occurred a few times. This chain links TRBV5-1 with TRBJ1-2, with D hard to call. The CDR3 totals 14 residues. Germline CDR1 and CDR2: SGHRS and YFSETQ. V was cut by 4 bases and J by 2 bases, with 12 bases left in between. CDR3 sequence reads: CASSHMEFNYGYTF. CDR3 in DNA: TGCGCCAGCAGCCACATGGAATTCAACTATGGCTACACCTTC.

Worth noting for this clonotype: The conserved phenylalanine or tryptophan normally closing the CDR3 is absent here, so this likely arose from a read error. It is unclear where the CDR3 begins or ends on the DNA, so no DNA is shown, and the CDR3 is as TCRdb lists it. V and J are TRBV12-3 or TRBV12-4 and TRBJ2-3; the table's D call of TRBD2 was not tested on the DNA. The CDR3 extends over 16 residues, inclusive of both ends. The CDR3 protein is CASSPGLAGLADVEYS.

This rearrangement joins TRBV5-1 to TRBJ2-4, with 8 bases that match TRBD1. CDR1 and CDR2 from the germline V gene are SGHRS and YFSETQ. CDR3 length: 11 residues. V trimming: 3 bases; J trimming: 14 bases; junction bases outside the gene matches: 4. The CDR3 DNA reads TGCGCCAGCAGCTCGGGACAGGTCGAGTACTTC. Translated, it gives CASSSGQVEYF.

J is TRBJ2-1 and V is TRBV11-2, with unresolved D. The CDR3 runs 15 residues. V was shortened by 5 bases and J by 3 bases, with 14 bases between the two germline ends. Germline V lookup: CDR1 SGHAT, CDR2 FQNNGV. The CDR3 DNA sequence: TGTGCCAGCAGCCAAGGGCCTTCCTTCTACAATGAGCAGTTCTTC. Its translation is CASSQGPSFYNEQFF.

The DNA of the CDR3 is TGTGCCAGCAGTTCCCCTTATGGGAACAGCAATGAGCAGTTCTTC. The encoded protein is CASSSPYGNSNEQFF. V is TRBV6-5 and J is TRBJ2-1; D ambiguous. The ends were cut back, 4 bases at V and 6 bases at J, with 16 bases in the middle. CDR3 size: 15 residues. The V gene's germline CDR1 is MNHEY and CDR2 SVGAGI.

With regard to this clonotype: Mismatch with germline at one junction end may stem from a read error. The rearrangement uses TRBV6-1 and TRBJ1-2; possibly TRBD1 for D (5 bases). This CDR3 has 14 residues. Looked up from germline, CDR1 is MNHNS and CDR2 is SASEGT. The CDR3 loop reads CASGEDIGERGYTF. As DNA, the CDR3 is TGTGCCAGCGGTGAGGACATAGGGGAAAGGGGCTACACCTTC.

This clonotype was observed a few times. This chain uses TRBV11-2 with TRBJ2-7; the D gene is possibly TRBD1 (6 bases). The CDR3 is 16 residues long. In germline, CDR1 is SGHAT, CDR2 FQNNGV. Trimming removed 0 bases at V and 4 bases at J, with 16 bases between. The CDR3 spells CASSLDRISQGYEQYF. The CDR3 DNA sequence: TGTGCCAGCAGCTTAGATCGAATAAGCCAGGGGTACGAGCAGTACTTC.

The CDR3 DNA sequence: TGCGCCAGCAGCTTAAGGGCGAGTGAGCGGTACTTC. Translated: CASSLRASERYF. The V call is TRBV5-1, the J call TRBJ2-5; D call uncertain. The CDR3 covers 12 residues. CDR1 is SGHRS and CDR2 is YFSETQ in the germline V gene. V lost 2 bases and J lost 13, with 15 bases in between.

The rearrangement uses TRBV7-2 and TRBJ1-2; 8 nucleotides line up with TRBD1. The CDR3 runs 16 residues. Germline CDR1 is SGHTA and CDR2 is FQGNSA. V lost 3 bases to trimming and J lost 6 bases; unmatched junction nucleotides: 12. The CDR3 here is CASSLSRTGIFDGYTF. CDR3 in DNA: TGTGCCAGCAGCTTGAGTCGGACAGGGATCTTTGATGGCTACACCTTC.

The chain uses TRBV9 and TRBJ2-3, with 8 bases aligning to TRBD2. V dropped 0 bases and J dropped 2; count of bases not matched to a gene: 8. This CDR3 region has 17 residues. Looked up from germline, CDR1 is SGDLS and CDR2 is YYNGEE. The chain's CDR3 is CASSVDTIGGATDTQYF. The CDR3 DNA reads TGTGCCAGCAGCGTAGACACGATCGGGGGGGCCACAGATACGCAGTATTTT. The whole variable domain, remainder taken from reference TRBV9 and TRBJ2-3, is DSGVTQTPKHLITATGQRVTLRCSPRSGDLSVYWYQQSLDQGLQFLIQYYNGEERAKGNILERFSAQQFPDLHSELNLSSLELGDSALYFCASSVDTIGGATDTQYFGPGTRLTVL.

Details on this clonotype: At one end, the junction sequence differs from germline, possibly due to a read error. The rearrangement uses TRBV2 and TRBJ1-2; TRBD1 aligns across 8 bases. This CDR3 spans 13 amino acids. Germline V gene sequence: CDR1 SNHLY, CDR2 FYNNEI. The CDR3 DNA reads as TGTGCCAGCAGGGACAGGGAAAACTGTGGCTACACCTTC. Translation gives CASRDRENCGYTF.

This clonotype was seen a handful of times. The V call is TRBV20-1, the J call TRBJ2-5, with a tentative D call TRBD1 (5 bases). The better agreement between TRBJ2-7 and the DNA end casts doubt on the J call. Germline V gives CDR1 DFQATT, CDR2 SNEGSKA (reference sequence). The CDR3 runs to 15 residues. The DNA of the CDR3 is TGCAGTGCCTCGGTAATGGACACCGGTTCCTACGAGCAGTACTTC. As protein: CSASVMDTGSYEQYF.

Note on this clonotype: In this CDR3 the conserved last residue, phenylalanine or tryptophan, is missing, so a read error is likely. The gene calls are TRBV12-3 or TRBV12-4 and TRBJ2-3; D remains unclear. Trimming pared 6 bases from V and 3 bases from J, leaving 13 bases between. The CDR3 consists of 14 residues. DNA of the CDR3: TGTGCCAGCAGGGCCTACGGTAGGACAGATACGCAGTATTCT. It specifies CASRAYGRTDTQYS.

The CDR3 reads CASRADLYGYTF. The CDR3 nucleotides are TGTGCCAGCAGGGCAGACCTCTATGGCTACACCTTC. The chain carries TRBV7-2 and TRBJ1-2; D is uncertain. CDR1 is SGHTA, CDR2 FQGNSA, per germline. The CDR3 consists of 12 residues. V was trimmed by 6 bases and J by 4 bases, leaving 9 bases between them.

This clonotype occurred once. V usage is TRBV20-1 and J usage is TRBJ1-1, with TRBD1 identical over 8 bases. Germline lookup yields CDR1 DFQATT and CDR2 SNEGSKA (reference sequence). CDR3 length equals 12 residues. V was pared by 6 bases and J by 3 bases, with 3 bases of the junction left unmatched. The CDR3 loop is CSAQQGDTEAFF. The CDR3 nucleotides read TGCAGTGCCCAACAGGGGGACACTGAAGCTTTCTTT.

The rearrangement links TRBV6-5 to TRBJ2-2, with D perhaps given as TRBD1 or TRBD2 (6 bases each). There are 16 residues in the CDR3. Germline V lookup: CDR1 MNHEY, CDR2 SVGAGI. Trimming removed 6 bases from V and 2 bases from J, with 16 bases in between. In DNA, the CDR3 is TGTGCCAGCAGCCTCCGACTAGGGGGAAACACCGGGGAGCTGTTTTTT. Its translation: CASSLRLGGNTGELFF.